The TCR beta chain described here comes from a study of T cells in Graves' hyperthyroidism and ophthalmopathy. With respect to this clonotype: Its target is unknown. A much larger clone sits a single nucleotide away, making a read error possible.

RNA transcripts were the template for amplifying TCR beta CDR3 regions. A first-round RT-PCR of the TCR CDR3 used the HTBI primer set. TCRdb re-called the multiplex PCR reads with MiXCR, one entry per CDR3 protein. The table shows 540,000 or so distinct CDR3 sequences, with about 43% occurring only once. Trimming removed 5 bases from V and 4 bases from J, with 18 bases in between. CDR3 size: 15 residues. Germline CDR1 reads SGHAT; CDR2 reads FQNNGV. Study-wide results and caveats: Separation of ophthalmopathy from stable hyperthyroidism was achieved by a 13 V-J model. The model anticipated ophthalmopathy a median about six months pre-onset. Among thyroid clonotypes expanded above 0.001, most also appeared in blood.

The source of this sequence is an adult woman with Graves' disease, either hyperthyroidism or ophthalmopathy (not recorded which). The rearrangement uses TRBV11-2 and TRBJ2-7; D not resolved. Sequencing was carried out using peripheral blood or thyroid tissue (not recorded which). This CDR3 reads CASSQEALHSYEQYF. CDR3 DNA sequence: TGTGCCAGCAGCCAAGAAGCCCTACACTCTTACGAGCAGTACTTC.